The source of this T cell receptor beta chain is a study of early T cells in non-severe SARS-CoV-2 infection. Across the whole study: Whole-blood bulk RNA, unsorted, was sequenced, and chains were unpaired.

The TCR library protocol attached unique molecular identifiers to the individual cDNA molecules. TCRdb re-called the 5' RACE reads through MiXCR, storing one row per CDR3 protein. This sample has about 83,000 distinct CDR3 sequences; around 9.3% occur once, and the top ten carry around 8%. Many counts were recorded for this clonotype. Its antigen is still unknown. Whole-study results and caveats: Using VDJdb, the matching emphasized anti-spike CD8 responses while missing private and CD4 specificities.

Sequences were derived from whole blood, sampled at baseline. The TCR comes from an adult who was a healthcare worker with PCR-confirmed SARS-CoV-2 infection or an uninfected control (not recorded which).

CDR3 sequence reads: CSARDLPEPRPNEQFF. The CDR3 DNA sequence: TGCAGTGCTAGAGATCTGCCGGAACCTCGCCCCAATGAGCAGTTCTTC. The chain joins TRBV20-1 to TRBJ2-1; D remains ambiguous. The length of the CDR3 is 16 residues. V was clipped by 0 bases and J by 6 bases, with 18 bases between them. Germline V gene data show CDR1 as DFQATT and CDR2 as SNEGSKA (reference sequence).